This T cell receptor (beta chain) was captured in a study of CD8+CD57+ T cells in acquired aplastic anemia. CDR1 is SNHLY and CDR2 is FYNNEI in the germline V gene. The CDR3 extends over 14 amino acids. The V segment lost 6 bases and the J segment 7 bases; nucleotides outside the gene matches: 7. Researchers used genomic DNA as the template to profile TCR beta VDJ and CDR3. TCRdb processed the reads anew with MiXCR; each CDR3 protein has one entry. The profile shows approximately 160,000 distinct CDR3 sequences, approximately 44% of them singletons. Of note for this clonotype: The antigen is undetermined.

Study conclusions and caveats: Simpson's diversity of CD8+ cells was not significantly different in patients compared with controls. Patients and controls shared under 35 CD8+ CDR3 sequences, which appeared highly expressed in patients and within their immunodominant clones.

Patients selected for sequencing had displayed CD8+CD57+ cell expansion by flow cytometry. Diagnosis of severe acquired aplastic anemia applied to all patients. The TCR sequence derives from a human donor with aplastic anemia. The specimen sequenced was sorted CD4+, CD8+, or CD8+CD57+ T cells (not recorded which) from PBMCs. The chain carries TRBV2 and TRBJ2-2; TRBD1 agrees at 8 bases. This CDR3 reads CASRGDRTGGELFF. Here the CDR3 DNA reads TGTGCCAGCAGAGGGGACAGGACCGGCGGGGAGCTGTTTTTT. The full variable domain, with the rest looked up from reference TRBV2 and TRBJ2-2, is EPEVTQTPSHQVTQMGQEVILRCVPISNHLYFYWYRQILGQKVEFLVSFYNNEISEKSEIFDDQFSVERPDGSNFTLKIRSTKLEDSAMYFCASRGDRTGGELFFGEGSRLTVL.